The 7 T cell receptor beta chains presented below share a single source sample, sequenced in a study of blood T cell repertoires in COVID-19. Sequencing used immunoSEQ multiplex PCR; TCRdb keeps in-frame clones, though not all of them. The profile shows roughly 50,000 clones, 90% of them singletons. Sequencing was done on a sample of peripheral blood. The origin of the receptors is a man aged 45-60 years with acute or convalescent COVID-19.

The chain couples TRBV24-1 to TRBJ1-1; D is uncertain. V was shortened by 4 bases and J by 1 base, with 9 bases between the two germline ends. CDR3 size: 14 residues. Germline V gene data show CDR1 as KGHDR and CDR2 as SFDVKD. The CDR3 DNA reads as TGTGCCACCAGTGAAACCGGGGAGAACACTGAAGCTTTCTTT. Protein: CATSETGENTEAFF.

The rearrangement links TRBV27 to TRBJ2-7, with D hard to call. The CDR3 extends over 14 amino acids. Germline V lookup: CDR1 MNHEY, CDR2 SMNVEV (reference sequence). V dropped 3 bases and J dropped 2 bases, with 11 bases sitting between them. CDR3 region: CASSFVANPYEQYF. The CDR3, as DNA: TGTGCCAGCAGTTTCGTAGCCAACCCCTACGAGCAGTACTTC.

Only one count was recorded for this clone. The V and J genes are TRBV9 and TRBJ2-5, with 12 bases aligning to TRBD1. The CDR3 extends over 14 amino acids. Germline V gene sequence: CDR1 SGDLS, CDR2 YYNGEE. Trimming cost V 6 bases and J 5 bases; bases outside gene matches: 5. The CDR3 loop reads CASTRDRGQETQYF. DNA of the CDR3: TGTGCCAGCACACGGGACAGGGGGCAGGAGACCCAGTACTTC.

The rearrangement uses TRBV6-5 and TRBJ1-1; 12 bases are a match to TRBD1. This CDR3 is 15 amino acids long. The J segment lost 5 bases and the V segment lost 8 bases, leaving 9 bases of the junction unmatched. Germline V gene lookup returns CDR1 MNHEY and CDR2 SVGAGI. CDR3 protein: CASGWGTGGGTEAFF. CDR3 nucleotide sequence: TGTGCCAGCGGATGGGGGACAGGGGGCGGGACTGAAGCTTTCTTT.

The gene calls are TRBV2 and TRBJ1-1; no definite D call. Germline V gene data show CDR1 as SNHLY and CDR2 as FYNNEI. The germline V and J ends were trimmed by 2 bases and 7 bases, with 11 bases remaining between them. This CDR3 contains 13 residues. CDR3: CASSEITPSEAFF. The CDR3 DNA reads as TGTGCCAGCAGTGAAATCACCCCCAGTGAAGCTTTCTTT.

V is TRBV5-8 and J is TRBJ2-7, with D possibly being TRBD2 (5 bases). The V end was cut by 5 bases, the J end by 1 base, with 16 bases between. The CDR3 extends over 15 amino acids. From germline, CDR1 is SGHTS and CDR2 YDEGEE. The CDR3, as DNA: TGTGCCAGCAGGCCAAAGGGCGGGTCATCCTACGAGCAGTACTTC. This encodes CASRPKGGSSYEQYF. Based on the CDR3 plus reference TRBV5-8 and TRBJ2-7, the full variable domain is EAGVTQSPTHLIKTRGQQATLRCSPISGHTSVYWYQQALGLGLQFLLWYDEGEERNRGNFPPRFSGRQFPNYSSELNVNALELEDSALYLCASRPKGGSSYEQYFGPGTRLTVT.

V and J are TRBV4-3 and TRBJ2-1; 8 bases match TRBD1. This CDR3 has 14 amino acids. Germline CDR1 reads LGHNA; CDR2 reads YSLEER. V was pared by 5 bases and J by 4 bases, with 4 bases of the junction left unmatched. The CDR3 here is CASSDRGPYNEQFF. The CDR3 DNA is TGCGCCAGCAGCGACAGGGGCCCTTACAATGAGCAGTTCTTC.